This T cell receptor (beta chain) comes out of a study of identical twins. This CDR3 contains 18 residues. Germline assignment: CDR1 SGHVS and CDR2 FQNEAQ. Between the trimmed V and J ends, which lost 5 bases and 10 bases, there was a span of 29 bases. Addition of a universal primer site occurred through template switching, and cDNA carried unique molecular identifiers. TCRdb itself ran the 5' RACE reads through MiXCR, one entry per CDR3 protein. This table has around 530,000 distinct CDR3 sequences, 12% to 15% appearing once. These sequences were also reported in another study, on yellow fever vaccine responses in identical twins.

Sequenced: CD4+ T cells sorted from blood. The rearrangement links TRBV7-8 to TRBJ2-2, with a tentative D call TRBD1 (6 bases). The TCR comes from a young woman in good health. In DNA form, the CDR3 reads TGTGCCAGCAGCCCAGCCCTGACAGGCATAGGGTTCGTTGAGGAGCTGTTTTTT. It translates to CASSPALTGIGFVEELFF. Complete variable domain (other parts from reference TRBV7-8 and TRBJ2-2): GAGVSQSPRYKVAKRGQDVALRCDPISGHVSLFWYQQALGQGPEFLTYFQNEAQLDKSGLPSDRFFAERPEGSVSTLKIQRTQQEDSAVYLCASSPALTGIGFVEELFFGEGSRLTVL.